Listed below are T cell receptor beta chains from one sample, sequenced in a study of cytomegalovirus exposure and HLA in healthy donors. Clones were sequenced by immunoSEQ multiplex PCR, and TCRdb holds only the in-frame ones, with some missing. This repertoire shows under 150,000 clones, 70% to 80% found once; its top ten account for 3% to 4%. The sequencing sample was made of PBMCs. The receptors stem from a female donor in good health and CMV-seronegative. Both conserved end residues are part of each CDR3. The order of the fields is D gene, J gene, V gene, clone size, CDR3 DNA, CDR3 protein. A D gene is named only where the DNA matches it firmly. A clone size is listed for some rows: how often the clone was seen (once, few, many), or a class if it is expanded.

- TRBJ1-2 TRBV7-2 once TGTGCCAGCAGCTTAGAGCAGGGGCCGGGCTATGGCTACACCTTC CASSLEQGPGYGYTF
TRBD2 TRBJ2-7 TRBV6-5 - TGTGCCAGCAGTACAACGGGGGGGCGAAACGAGCAGTACTTC CASSTTGGRNEQYF
TRBD1 TRBJ1-5 TRBV10-1 - TGCGCCAGCCCCGAATGCTGGACAGGGGATCAGCCCCAGCATTTT CASPECWTGDQPQHF
TRBD1 TRBJ1-3 TRBV5-1 - TGCGCCAGCAGCTTGGACGGGACAGCTGGAAACACCATATATTTT CASSLDGTAGNTIYF
- TRBJ1-3 TRBV10-1 - TGCGCCAGCAGCGACCCTGGGGGGTGGGGAGGAGCGGGAAACACCATATATTTT CASSDPGGWGGAGNTIYF
TRBD2 TRBJ2-1 TRBV10-2 - TGCGCCAGCAGTGGGGGTCTAGCGGGAGGTGAGCAGTTCTTC CASSGGLAGGEQFF
TRBD1 TRBJ1-5 TRBV5-8 once TGTGCCAGCAGCCCGGGACAGGTTAGCAATCAGCCCCAGCATTTT CASSPGQVSNQPQHF
TRBD2 TRBJ2-7 TRBV4-3 - TGCGCCAGCAGCCAAGGCTCGTTCGGCGGGAGGGCCCACGAGCAGTACTTC CASSQGSFGGRAHEQYF
- TRBJ2-1 TRBV6-5 - TGTGCCAGCAGTCGAGTGGTCTACAATGAGCAGTTCTTC CASSRVVYNEQFF
- TRBJ1-6 TRBV7-2 - TGTGCCAGCAGCCCATCCGGGACGGAGGGCCATTCACCCCTCCACTTT CASSPSGTEGHSPLHF
- TRBJ1-1 TRBV2 - TGTGCCAGCAGGTCCCTCCGGATAAGGGGATTGAGCACTGAAGCTTTCTTT CASRSLRIRGLSTEAFF
TRBD1 TRBJ1-2 TRBV11-3 - TGTGCCAGCAGCCGGGGACAGGCGAGTGGCTACACCTTC CASSRGQASGYTF
TRBD2 TRBJ2-3 TRBV9 - TGTGCCAGCAGCGTAGGCGGGAGTACGACAGATACGCAGTATTTT CASSVGGSTTDTQYF
TRBD1 TRBJ2-7 TRBV30 few TGTGCCTGGAAGAAACGGGGGACAGGGGTCGAGCAGTACTTC CAWKKRGTGVEQYF
TRBD2 TRBJ2-7 TRBV7-2 - TGTGCCAGCAGCTTAATACTAGCGGGGACATTAGGGGAGCAGTACTTC CASSLILAGTLGEQYF
- TRBJ1-1 TRBV27 - TGTGCCAGCAGTTTGAGGAGAGGCGCTGAAGCTTTCTTT CASSLRRGAEAFF
- TRBJ1-5 TRBV6-5 - TGTGCCAGCAGTTACTCAAGGGGGGGTCAGCCCCAGCATTTT CASSYSRGGQPQHF
- TRBJ1-2 TRBV2 few TGTGCCAGCAGTGAAGACAGGGCCAACTATGGCTACACCTTC CASSEDRANYGYTF
TRBD2 TRBJ2-1 TRBV15 - TGTGCCACCAGCACCACGTTGGGTAGCGGGAGATTAAGCGAGCAGTTCTTC CATSTTLGSGRLSEQFF
- TRBJ2-3 TRBV12-5 - TGTGCTAGTGGCCCCCGCACAGGGACAGATACGCAGTATTTT CASGPRTGTDTQYF
TRBD1 TRBJ2-7 TRBV29-1 few TGCAGCGTTGTAATGGACAGGGGGCGGAACGAGCAGTACTTC CSVVMDRGRNEQYF
TRBD2 TRBJ2-7 TRBV2 - TGTGCCGCCGGGACTATCGTCTACGAGCAGTACTTC CAAGTIVYEQYF